This T cell receptor (beta chain) was obtained from a study of radiation and T cells in renal cell carcinoma. General study findings and limits: From baseline, blood top tumor clonotypes peaked at 2 weeks post-radiation. Baseline intratumoral clonotype presence is unknown without pretreatment biopsies.

Time point noted: blood 4 weeks post-SBRT, at nephrectomy. The treatment denotes: 15 Gy SBRT to primary tumor, nephrectomy 4 weeks later. Nephrectomy followed 15 Gy stereotactic body radiation by 4 weeks. Radiation-treated patients gave blood at baseline, week 2 and week 4. Produced via immunoSEQ multiplex PCR; TCRdb's table is partial and in-frame only. The sample has 75,000 to 95,000 clones; around 85% are singletons. On this clone: Antigen unknown.

The CDR3 is 15 amino acids. The V and J ends lost 6 bases and 3 bases respectively, with 18 bases between them. CDR1 is MDHEN and CDR2 is SYDVKM in the germline V gene. The clonotype originates from a man aged 45 to 65 with renal cell carcinoma. The chain couples TRBV28 to TRBJ2-7; no reliable D call. The specimen comprised blood, sampled from a patient whose treatment included radiotherapy and nephrectomy. CDR3 DNA: TGTGCCAGCAGCGCCCCTGCGGCCGGGCTCTACGAGCAGTACTTC. Its translation: CASSAPAAGLYEQYF.